These 5 T cell receptor beta chains came from one sample sequenced in a study of shared clonotypes between healthy human individuals. Profiled with immunoSEQ multiplex PCR; TCRdb holds only in-frame clones, not every one. The data contain 450,000 to 500,000 clones, almost 80% of them singletons. The sequenced material came from PBMCs. The origin of the receptors is a woman aged 40 to 49 in good health. Some clones in this sample may be carry-over from other donors' samples.

The genes are TRBV5-1 and TRBJ2-5; 8 bases are a match to TRBD1. This CDR3 has 15 residues. The germline V gene encodes CDR1 SGHRS and CDR2 YFSETQ. Unmatched junction bases numbered 10, after V lost 4 bases and J lost 5 bases. The CDR3 DNA sequence: TGCGCCAGCAGCCCTACGGACAGGGCTTTGGAGACCCAGTACTTC. This sequence encodes CASSPTDRALETQYF.

Turning to this clone: A much larger clone lies a single base off, so this may be a read error. The same CDR3 is also encoded by other DNA sequences in this sample. The chain combines TRBV5-1 with TRBJ2-1; D call uncertain. This CDR3 region has 11 residues. The ends were cut back, 3 bases at V and 2 bases at J, with 0 bases in the middle. Per the germline V gene, CDR1 is SGHRS and CDR2 is YFSETQ. The CDR3 nucleotides read TGCGCCAGCAGCTCCTACAATGAGCAGTTCTTC. Translation gives CASSSYNEQFF.

This chain uses TRBV7-3 with TRBJ2-1, with D possibly matching TRBD2 (5 bases). With 2 bases removed from V and 3 bases from J, the gap between germline ends came to 11 bases. CDR1 is SGHTA, CDR2 FQGTGA, per germline. The CDR3 spans 15 residues. Here the CDR3 reads CASSLGSALYNEQFF. CDR3 DNA: TGTGCCAGCAGCTTAGGTAGCGCTCTCTACAATGAGCAGTTCTTC.

The CDR3 DNA reads as TGTGCCAGCAGCCCATCGGCAGGGGATGAGACCCAGTACTTC. Residues: CASSPSAGDETQYF. The chain carries TRBV7-9 and TRBJ2-5; D is perhaps TRBD1 (6 bases). V was cut by 5 bases and J by 5 bases, with 15 bases left in between. The germline V gene encodes CDR1 SEHNR and CDR2 FQNEAQ (reference sequence). This CDR3 comprises 14 residues.

In regard to this clone: A far larger clone lies a single base away; this is likely a read error. The chain carries TRBV5-4 and TRBJ2-1; unclear D gene. The V and J ends lost 1 base and 4 bases respectively, with 0 bases between them. There are 11 residues in the CDR3. Germline CDR1 and CDR2: SGHNT and YYREEE (reference sequence). CDR3 protein: CASSLYNEQFF. In DNA form, the CDR3 reads TGTGCCAGCAGCTTGTACAATGAGCAGTTCTTC.